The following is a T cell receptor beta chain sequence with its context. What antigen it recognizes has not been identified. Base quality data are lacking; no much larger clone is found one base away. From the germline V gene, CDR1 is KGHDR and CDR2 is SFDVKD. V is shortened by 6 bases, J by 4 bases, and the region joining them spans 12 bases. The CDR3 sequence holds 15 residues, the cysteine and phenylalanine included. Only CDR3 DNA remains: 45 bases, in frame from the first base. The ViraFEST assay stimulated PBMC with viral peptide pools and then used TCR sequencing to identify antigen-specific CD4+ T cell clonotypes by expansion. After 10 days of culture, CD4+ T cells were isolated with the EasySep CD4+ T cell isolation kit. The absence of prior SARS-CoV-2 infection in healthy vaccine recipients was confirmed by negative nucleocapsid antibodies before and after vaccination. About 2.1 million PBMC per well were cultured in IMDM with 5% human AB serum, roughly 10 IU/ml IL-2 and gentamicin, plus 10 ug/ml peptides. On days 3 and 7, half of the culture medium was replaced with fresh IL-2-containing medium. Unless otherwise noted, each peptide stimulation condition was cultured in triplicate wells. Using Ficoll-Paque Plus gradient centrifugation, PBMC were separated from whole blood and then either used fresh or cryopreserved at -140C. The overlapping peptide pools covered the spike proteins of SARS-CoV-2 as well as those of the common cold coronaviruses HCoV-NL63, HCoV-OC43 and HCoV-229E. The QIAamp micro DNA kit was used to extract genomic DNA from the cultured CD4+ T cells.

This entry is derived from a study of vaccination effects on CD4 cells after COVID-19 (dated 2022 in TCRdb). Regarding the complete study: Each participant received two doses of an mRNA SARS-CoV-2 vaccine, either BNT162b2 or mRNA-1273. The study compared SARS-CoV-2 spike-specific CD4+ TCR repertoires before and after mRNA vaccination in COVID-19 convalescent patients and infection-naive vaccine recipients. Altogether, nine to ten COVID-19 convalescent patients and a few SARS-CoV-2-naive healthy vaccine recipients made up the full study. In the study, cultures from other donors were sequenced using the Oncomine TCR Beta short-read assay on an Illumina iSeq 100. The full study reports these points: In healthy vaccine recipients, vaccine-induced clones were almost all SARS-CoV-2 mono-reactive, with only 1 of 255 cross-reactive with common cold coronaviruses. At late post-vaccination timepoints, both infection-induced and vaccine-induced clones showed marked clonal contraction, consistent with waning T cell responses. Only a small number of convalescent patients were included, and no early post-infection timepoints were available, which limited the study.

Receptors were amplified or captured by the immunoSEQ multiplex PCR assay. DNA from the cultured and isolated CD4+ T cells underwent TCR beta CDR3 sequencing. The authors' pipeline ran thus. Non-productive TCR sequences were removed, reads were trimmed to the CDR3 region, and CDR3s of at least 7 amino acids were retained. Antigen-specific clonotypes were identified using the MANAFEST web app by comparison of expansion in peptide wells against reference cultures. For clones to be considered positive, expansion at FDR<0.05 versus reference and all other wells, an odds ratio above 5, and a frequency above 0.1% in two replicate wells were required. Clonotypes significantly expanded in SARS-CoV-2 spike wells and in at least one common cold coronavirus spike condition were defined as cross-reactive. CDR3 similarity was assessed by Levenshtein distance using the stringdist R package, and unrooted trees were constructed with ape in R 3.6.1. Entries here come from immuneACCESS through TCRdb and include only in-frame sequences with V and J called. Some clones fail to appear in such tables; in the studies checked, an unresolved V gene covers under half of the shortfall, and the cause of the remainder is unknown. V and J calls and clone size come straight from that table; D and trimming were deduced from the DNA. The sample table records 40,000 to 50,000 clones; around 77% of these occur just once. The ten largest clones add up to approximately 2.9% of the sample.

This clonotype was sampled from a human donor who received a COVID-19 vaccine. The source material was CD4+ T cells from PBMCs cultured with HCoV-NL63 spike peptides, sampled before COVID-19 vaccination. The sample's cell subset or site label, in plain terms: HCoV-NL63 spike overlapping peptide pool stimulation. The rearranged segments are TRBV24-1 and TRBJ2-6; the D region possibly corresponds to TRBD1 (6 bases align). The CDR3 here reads CATSPRGGGANVLTF. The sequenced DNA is TGTGCCACCAGTCCCAGGGGCGGCGGGGCCAACGTCCTGACTTTC.